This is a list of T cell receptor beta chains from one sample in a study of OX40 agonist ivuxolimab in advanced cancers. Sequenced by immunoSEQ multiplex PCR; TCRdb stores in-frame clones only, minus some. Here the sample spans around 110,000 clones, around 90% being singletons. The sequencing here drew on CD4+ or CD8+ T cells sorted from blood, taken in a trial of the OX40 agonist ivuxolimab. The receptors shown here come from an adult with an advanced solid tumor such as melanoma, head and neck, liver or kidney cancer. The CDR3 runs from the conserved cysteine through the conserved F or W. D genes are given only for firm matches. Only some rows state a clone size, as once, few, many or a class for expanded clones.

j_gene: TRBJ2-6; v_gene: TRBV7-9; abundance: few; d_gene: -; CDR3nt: TGTGCGGGTCAGGGGGGCTCTGGGGCCAACGTCCTGACTTTC; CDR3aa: CAGQGGSGANVLTF
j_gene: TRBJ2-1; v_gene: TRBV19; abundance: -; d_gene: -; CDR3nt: TGTGCCAGTAGTATGGGACCGCTAGCGTGGAACAATGAGCAGTTCTTC; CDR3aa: CASSMGPLAWNNEQFF
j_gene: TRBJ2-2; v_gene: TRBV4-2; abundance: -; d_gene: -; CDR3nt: TGTGCCAGCAGCCACGAAACTAGCATAAGAGACACCGGGGAGCTGTTTTTT; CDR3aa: CASSHETSIRDTGELFF
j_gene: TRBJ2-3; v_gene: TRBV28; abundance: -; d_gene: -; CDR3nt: TGTGCCAGCCACACTAGCACAGATACGCAGTATTTT; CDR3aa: CASHTSTDTQYF
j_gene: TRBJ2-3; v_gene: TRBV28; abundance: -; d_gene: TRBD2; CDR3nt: TGTGCCAGCAGTTCCCGGGGAGCGGGATATAGCACAGATACGCAGTATTTT; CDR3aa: CASSSRGAGYSTDTQYF
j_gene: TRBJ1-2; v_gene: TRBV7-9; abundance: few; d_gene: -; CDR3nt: TGTGCCAGCAGCCCCGACACCGTGGTCCGCTATGGCTACACCTTC; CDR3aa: CASSPDTVVRYGYTF
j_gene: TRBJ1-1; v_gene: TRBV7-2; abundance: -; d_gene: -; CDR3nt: TGTGCCAGCAGCTCTAGCGGATCAGGGCCCTTCACTGAAGCTTTCTTT; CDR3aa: CASSSSGSGPFTEAFF
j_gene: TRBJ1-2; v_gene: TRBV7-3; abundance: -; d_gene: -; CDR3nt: TGTGCCAGCAGCCCTGGGGGGGGCGATGGCTACACCTTC; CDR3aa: CASSPGGGDGYTF
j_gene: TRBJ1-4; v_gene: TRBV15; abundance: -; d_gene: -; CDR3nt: TGTGCCACCCAGCGGGGGGTAGGTGAAAAACTGTTTTTT; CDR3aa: CATQRGVGEKLFF
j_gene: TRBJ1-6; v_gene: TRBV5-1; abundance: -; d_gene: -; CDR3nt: TGCGCCAGCAGCGTTACAGCTTCGAGCTCCTATAATTCACCCCTCCACTTT; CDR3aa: CASSVTASSSYNSPLHF
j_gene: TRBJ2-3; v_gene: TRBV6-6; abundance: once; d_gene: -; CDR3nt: TGTGCCAGCAGTTACGTTGCAGAGAGCACAGATACGCAGTATTTT; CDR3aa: CASSYVAESTDTQYF
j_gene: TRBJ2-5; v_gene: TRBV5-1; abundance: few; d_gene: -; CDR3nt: TGCGCCAGCAGCTTGGGCGGAGAAGAGACCCAGTACTTC; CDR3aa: CASSLGGEETQYF
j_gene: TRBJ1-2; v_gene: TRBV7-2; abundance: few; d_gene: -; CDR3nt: TGTGCCAGCAGCTTAGAGCTCGGACTCTATGGCTACACCTTC; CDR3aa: CASSLELGLYGYTF
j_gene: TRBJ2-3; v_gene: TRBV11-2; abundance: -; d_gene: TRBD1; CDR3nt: TGTGCCAGCAGCACAAGACAGGGGGCTACAGATACGCAGTATTTT; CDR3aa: CASSTRQGATDTQYF
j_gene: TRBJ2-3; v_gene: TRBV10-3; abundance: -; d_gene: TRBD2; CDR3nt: TGTGCCATCAGTGGGCCCGGGAGGGCCGAGACAGATACGCAGTATTTT; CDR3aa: CAISGPGRAETDTQYF
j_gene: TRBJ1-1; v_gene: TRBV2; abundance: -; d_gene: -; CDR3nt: TGTGCCAGCAGGGATGGGACCGACACTGAAGCTTTCTTT; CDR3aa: CASRDGTDTEAFF
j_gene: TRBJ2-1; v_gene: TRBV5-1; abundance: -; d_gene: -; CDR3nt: TGCGCCAGCAGCTTGGCTCCTAGCCCCAATGAGCAGTTCTTC; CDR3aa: CASSLAPSPNEQFF
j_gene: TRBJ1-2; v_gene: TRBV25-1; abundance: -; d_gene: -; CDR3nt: TGTGCCAGCAGTGAGTCTGGACAGACCCTCACCACAAACTATGGCTACACCTTC; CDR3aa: CASSESGQTLTTNYGYTF
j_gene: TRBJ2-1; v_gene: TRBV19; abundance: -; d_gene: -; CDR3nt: TGTGCCAGTACCGGGACGGGGTACAATGAGCAGTTCTTC; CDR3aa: CASTGTGYNEQFF
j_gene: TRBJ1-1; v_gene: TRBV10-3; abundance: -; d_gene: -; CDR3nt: TGTGCCATCAGGCAGACAGCGAACACTGAAGCTTTCTTT; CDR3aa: CAIRQTANTEAFF
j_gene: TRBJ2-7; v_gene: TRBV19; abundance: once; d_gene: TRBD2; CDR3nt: TGTGCCAGTAGGAGACTAGCGGGAGGCGGAGAGCAGTACTTC; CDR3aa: CASRRLAGGGEQYF
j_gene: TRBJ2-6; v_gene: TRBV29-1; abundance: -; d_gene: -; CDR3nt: TGCAGCGTTGAGGGAAGCTCTGGGGCCAACGTCCTGACTTTC; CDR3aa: CSVEGSSGANVLTF
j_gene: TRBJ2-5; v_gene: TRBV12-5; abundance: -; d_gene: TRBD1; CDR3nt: TGTGCTAGTGGTTTGGTCCCCAAGGACAGGGCGGAGACCCAGTACTTC; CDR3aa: CASGLVPKDRAETQYF
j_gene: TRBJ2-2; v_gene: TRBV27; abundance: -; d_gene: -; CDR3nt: TGTGCCAGCAGTCTAAAGGGTGTTGTGGCCACCGGGGAGCTGTTTTTT; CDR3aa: CASSLKGVVATGELFF
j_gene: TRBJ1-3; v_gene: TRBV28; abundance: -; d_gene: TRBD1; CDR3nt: TGTGCCAGCAGTCTTACAGGGGGACCTAAAAACACCATATATTTT; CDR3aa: CASSLTGGPKNTIYF
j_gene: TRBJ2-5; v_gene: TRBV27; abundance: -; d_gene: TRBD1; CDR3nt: TGTGCCAGCAGTCTCAGGGGGCCCCTAAGAGAGCAGTACTTC; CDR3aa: CASSLRGPLREQYF
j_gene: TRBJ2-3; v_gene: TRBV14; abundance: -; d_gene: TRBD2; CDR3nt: TGTGCCAGCAGCCAAGAAAAGCGGGGGATCACAGATACGCAGTATTTT; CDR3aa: CASSQEKRGITDTQYF
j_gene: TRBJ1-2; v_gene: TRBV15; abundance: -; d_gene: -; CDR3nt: TGTGCCACCAGCAGAGATGTGGGTGAACAGGCGGGATATGGCTACACCTTC; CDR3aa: CATSRDVGEQAGYGYTF
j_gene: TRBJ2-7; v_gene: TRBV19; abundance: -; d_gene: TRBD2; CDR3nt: TGTGCCAGTAGTATCCCCGGGAGGGGACGGGTCGAGCAGTACTTC; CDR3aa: CASSIPGRGRVEQYF
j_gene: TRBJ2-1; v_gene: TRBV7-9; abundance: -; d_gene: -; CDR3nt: TGTGCCAGCAGCTTACATCAGGCGCCCTACAATGAGCAGTTCTTC; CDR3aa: CASSLHQAPYNEQFF
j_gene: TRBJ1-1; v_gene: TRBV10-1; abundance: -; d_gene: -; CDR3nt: TGCGCCAGCAGTGAGGGGAACATGAACACTGAAGCTTTCTTT; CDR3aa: CASSEGNMNTEAFF
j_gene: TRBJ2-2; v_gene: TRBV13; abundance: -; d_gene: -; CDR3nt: TGTGCCAGCAGCTTAGGGAGCCTGCGGGAGCTGTTTTTT; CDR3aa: CASSLGSLRELFF
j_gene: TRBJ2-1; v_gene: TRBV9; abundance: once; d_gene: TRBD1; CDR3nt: TGTGCCAGCAGCGTAGGAGGACAGGTCAATGAGCAGTTCTTC; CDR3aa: CASSVGGQVNEQFF
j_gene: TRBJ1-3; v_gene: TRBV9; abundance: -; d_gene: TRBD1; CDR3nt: TGTGCCAGCAGCGTTACCGGGACAGGGGGCAGTGGAAACACCATATATTTT; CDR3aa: CASSVTGTGGSGNTIYF
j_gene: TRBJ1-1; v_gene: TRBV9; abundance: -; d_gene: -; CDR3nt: TGTGCCAGCAGCGTAGGCGGGGCGGACATGAACACTGAAGCTTTCTTT; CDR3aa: CASSVGGADMNTEAFF
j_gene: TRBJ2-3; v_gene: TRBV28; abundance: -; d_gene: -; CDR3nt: TGTGCCAGCAGGGATAGTGCCTATACGCAGTATTTT; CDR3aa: CASRDSAYTQYF
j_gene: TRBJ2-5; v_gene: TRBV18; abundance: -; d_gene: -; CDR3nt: TGTGCCAGCTCACCAGCTGCGGGGCCAGAGACCCAGTACTTC; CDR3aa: CASSPAAGPETQYF
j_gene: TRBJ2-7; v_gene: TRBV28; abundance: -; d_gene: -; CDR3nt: TGTGCCAGCAGTTTATCTCGTGTGGGAGCCTCCTACGAGCAGTACTTC; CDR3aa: CASSLSRVGASYEQYF
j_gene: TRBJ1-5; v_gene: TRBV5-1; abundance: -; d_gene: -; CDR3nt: TGCGCCAGCAGCTCCTCCGGGACACCTAATCAGCCCCAGCATTTT; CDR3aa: CASSSSGTPNQPQHF
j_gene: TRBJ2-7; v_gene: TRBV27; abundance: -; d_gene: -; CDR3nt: TGTGCCAGCAGCCGAGGGTGGAGGGGGTACGAGCAGTACTTC; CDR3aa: CASSRGWRGYEQYF
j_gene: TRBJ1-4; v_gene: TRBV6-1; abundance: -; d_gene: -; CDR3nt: TGTGCCAGCAGTCACGGGGCTCTAGAACTGTTTTTT; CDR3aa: CASSHGALELFF
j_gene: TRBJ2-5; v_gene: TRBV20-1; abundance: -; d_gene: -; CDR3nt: TGCAGTGCTAAGAGCGAGACCCAGTACTTC; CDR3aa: CSAKSETQYF
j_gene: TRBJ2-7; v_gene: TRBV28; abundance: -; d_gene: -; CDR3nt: TGTGCCAGCAGGTATAGCCTAGCCTACGAGCAGTACTTC; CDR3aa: CASRYSLAYEQYF